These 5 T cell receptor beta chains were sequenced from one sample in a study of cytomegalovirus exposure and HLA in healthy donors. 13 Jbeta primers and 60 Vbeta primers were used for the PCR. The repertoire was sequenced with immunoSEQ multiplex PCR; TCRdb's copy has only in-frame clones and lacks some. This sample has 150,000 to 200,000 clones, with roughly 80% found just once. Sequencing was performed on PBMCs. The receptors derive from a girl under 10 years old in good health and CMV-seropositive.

CDR3 protein: CASSLRPRGEQPQHF. The CDR3 coding sequence is TGCGCCAGCAGTCTCCGCCCCAGGGGCGAACAGCCCCAGCATTTT. The V gene is TRBV4-1, the J gene TRBJ1-5; D might be TRBD1 (6 bases). V gave up 6 bases and J gave up 7 bases, with 19 bases separating them. The CDR3 runs 15 residues. In germline, CDR1 is MGHRA, CDR2 YSYEKL.

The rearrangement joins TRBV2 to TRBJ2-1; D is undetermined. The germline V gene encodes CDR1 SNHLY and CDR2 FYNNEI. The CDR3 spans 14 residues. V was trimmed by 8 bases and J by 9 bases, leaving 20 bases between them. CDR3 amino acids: CASLLSSLYGEQFF. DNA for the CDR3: TGTGCCAGCTTGCTTAGCTCTCTTTACGGTGAGCAGTTCTTC.

The CDR3 nucleotides read TGTGCCAGCAGCTTAGGCACTCCGACCCCAGGACCCCTCCACTTT. Translated, it gives CASSLGTPTPGPLHF. This rearrangement joins TRBV7-9 to TRBJ1-6; D unclear. V was shortened by 1 base and J by 12 bases, with 16 bases between the two germline ends. The CDR3 is made up of 15 amino acids. The V gene's germline CDR1 is SEHNR and CDR2 FQNEAQ (reference sequence).

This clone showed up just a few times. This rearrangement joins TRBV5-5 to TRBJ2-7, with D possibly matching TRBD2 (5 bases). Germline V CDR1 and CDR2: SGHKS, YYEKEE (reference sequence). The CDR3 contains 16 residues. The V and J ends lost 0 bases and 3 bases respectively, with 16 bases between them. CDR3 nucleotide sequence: TGTGCCAGCAGCTTGGGATTCGGGGTGGGCATCTACGAGCAGTACTTC. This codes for CASSLGFGVGIYEQYF.

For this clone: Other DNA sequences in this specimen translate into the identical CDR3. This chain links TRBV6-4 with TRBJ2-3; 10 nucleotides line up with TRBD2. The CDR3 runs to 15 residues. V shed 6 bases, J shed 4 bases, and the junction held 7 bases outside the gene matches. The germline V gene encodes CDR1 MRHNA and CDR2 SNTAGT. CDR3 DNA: TGTGCCAGCAGCAGTCGAGCGGGAGGGGCAGATACGCAGTATTTT. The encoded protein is CASSSRAGGADTQYF.